This T cell receptor beta chain was found in a study of T cells in Graves' hyperthyroidism and ophthalmopathy. Study-level background: Pretreatment peripheral blood was obtained at initial diagnosis. Overall study results and limits: Blood shared most expanded thyroid clonotypes above 0.001.

Template material for amplifying TCR beta CDR3 regions consisted of RNA transcripts. TCR CDR3 regions were first amplified by RT-PCR with HTBI primers. TCRdb reanalysed the multiplex PCR reads using MiXCR and keeps one entry per CDR3 protein. The sample lists hundreds of thousands of distinct CDR3 sequences, about 13% occurring once. Clinical symptoms, serum thyroxine and TRAb, thyroid ultrasound and orbital computed tomography together formed the diagnostic basis. In this sample, this clonotype turned up many times. Its specificity is not known. The sequencing sample was made of blood. The clonotype comes from a woman aged 18-29 years with Graves' hyperthyroidism.

The CDR3 region has the DNA TGCGCCAGCAGTCTGATTCCGGGCTCCTCCACTAGCACAGATACGCAGTATTTT. Translation: CASSLIPGSSTSTDTQYF. This rearrangement joins TRBV5-1 to TRBJ2-3; D is unclear. Germline V gene sequence: CDR1 SGHRS, CDR2 YFSETQ. CDR3 size: 18 residues. Trimming took off 5 bases at V and 0 bases at J, with 22 bases between the two ends.